A single sample gave rise to the 17 T cell receptor beta chains below, sequenced in a study of shared clonotypes between healthy human individuals. TCRdb's copy holds only in-frame clones and misses some; the assay was immunoSEQ multiplex PCR. The sample records under 700,000 clones, approximately 95% being singletons. Only CD45RO-negative cells positively selected for CCR7 counted as naive CD8 cells, so terminally differentiated effector memory CD45RA+ cells were excluded. The specimen sequenced was naive CD8+ T cells sorted from blood. Receptor source: a young woman in good health.

This chain links TRBV2 with TRBJ2-4; D remains unclear. CDR3 size: 12 residues. Germline V gene sequence: CDR1 SNHLY, CDR2 FYNNEI. Deletions cut 6 bases from V and 6 bases from J, with 9 bases between. The CDR3: CASRRQRNIQYF. Here the CDR3 DNA reads TGTGCCAGCAGGCGACAACGAAACATTCAGTACTTC.

This chain uses TRBV7-4 with TRBJ2-7; the D is unclear. The V end was cut by 6 bases, the J end by 3 bases, with 21 bases between. Germline V lookup: CDR1 SGHVT, CDR2 SQSDAQ. This CDR3 is 16 amino acids long. The CDR3 DNA reads TGTGCCAGCAGGCAAAAGACGGACCCCCCAGGCTACGAGCAGTACTTC. It yields the protein CASRQKTDPPGYEQYF. The complete variable domain, with remaining parts taken from reference TRBV7-4 and TRBJ2-7, reads GAGVSQSPRYKVAKRGRDVALRCDSISGHVTLYWYRQTLGQGSEVLTYSQSDAQRDKSGRPSGRFSAERPERSVSTLKIQRTEQGDSAVYLCASRQKTDPPGYEQYFGPGTRLTVT.

The chain recombines TRBV6-5 with TRBJ2-3; tentatively, D is TRBD2 (6 bases). The V end lost 5 bases, the J end lost 3 bases, and 15 bases lay between the germline ends. Germline CDR1 is MNHEY and CDR2 is SVGAGI. This CDR3 has 15 residues. This chain's CDR3 is CASSPWDSKTDTQYF. The CDR3 DNA is TGTGCCAGCAGTCCGTGGGACTCAAAGACAGATACGCAGTATTTT.

The chain links TRBV11-1 to TRBJ2-1; D is perhaps TRBD1 (5 bases). The germline CDR1 and CDR2 sequences are SGHAT and FQDESV (reference sequence). CDR3 length equals 15 residues. Trimming took 3 bases from V and 7 from J, leaving 16 bases between them. The CDR3 loop reads CASSFIAGSTNEQFF. CDR3 nucleotides: TGTGCCAGCAGCTTCATCGCAGGGTCGACGAATGAGCAGTTCTTC.

The J gene is TRBJ2-2, the V gene TRBV15, with D maybe TRBD1 (7 bases). Germline V gene sequence: CDR1 LNHNV, CDR2 YYDKDF (reference sequence). Trimming took off 3 bases at V and 2 bases at J, with 10 bases between the two ends. The CDR3 is made up of 15 amino acids. The CDR3: CATSRRDSNTGELFF. The CDR3 region has the DNA TGTGCCACCAGCAGGCGGGACAGTAACACCGGGGAGCTGTTTTTT.

Here the CDR3 DNA reads TGTGCCAGCAGGGAAACTAGCGGGAGCACAGATACGCAGTATTTT. Its translation is CASRETSGSTDTQYF. The chain joins TRBV28 to TRBJ2-3; 9 nucleotides agree with TRBD2. Germline values: CDR1 MDHEN, CDR2 SYDVKM. The trim removed 6 bases at V and 0 bases at J, leaving 4 bases unmatched. This CDR3 is built from 15 residues. The variable domain in full, with the rest retrieved from reference TRBV28 and TRBJ2-3, is DVKVTQSSRYLVKRTGEKVFLECVQDMDHENMFWYRQDPGLGLRLIYFSYDVKMKEKGDIPEGYSVSREKKERFSLILESASTNQTSMYLCASRETSGSTDTQYFGPGTRLTVL.

This chain links TRBV11-2 with TRBJ1-3; no clear D gene. Trimming removed 5 bases from V and 0 bases from J, with 11 bases in between. Germline V gene lookup returns CDR1 SGHAT and CDR2 FQNNGV. The length of the CDR3 is 15 residues. The CDR3 sequence: CASSADGRSGNTIYF. The DNA of the CDR3 is TGTGCCAGCAGCGCGGACGGCCGCTCTGGAAACACCATATATTTT.

The chain recombines TRBV6-4 with TRBJ2-1; no reliable D call. Between the trimmed V and J ends, which lost 2 bases and 7 bases, there was a span of 9 bases. The germline CDR1 and CDR2 sequences are MRHNA and SNTAGT. The CDR3 totals 13 residues. The CDR3 coding sequence is TGTGCCAGCAGTGACCCTAGGGTGAATGAGCAGTTCTTC. Protein: CASSDPRVNEQFF.

V and J are TRBV7-9 and TRBJ2-5; D is possibly TRBD1 (5 bases). The J call could be wrong; TRBJ2-7 is a better fit for the DNA end. The CDR3 is made up of 12 amino acids. Germline V gene data show CDR1 as SEHNR and CDR2 as FQNEAQ (reference sequence). The CDR3 sequence is CASSLQGYEQYF. The CDR3 DNA follows: TGTGCCAGCAGCTTACAGGGCTACGAGCAGTACTTC.

The chain carries TRBV9 and TRBJ2-3; D tentatively fits TRBD1 or TRBD2 (7 bases each). Trimming removed 4 bases from V and 4 bases from J, with 22 bases in between. The length of the CDR3 is 17 residues. Per the germline V gene, CDR1 is SGDLS and CDR2 is YYNGEE. This CDR3 is CASSSGGPGGEADTQYF. For the CDR3, the DNA is TGTGCCAGCAGCTCAGGGGGGCCGGGAGGAGAGGCAGATACGCAGTATTTT.

The V gene is TRBV28, the J gene TRBJ2-1; no reliable D call. The ends were cut back, 5 bases at V and 8 bases at J, with 19 bases in the middle. This CDR3 contains 15 residues. Germline loops: CDR1 MDHEN, CDR2 SYDVKM. CDR3 coding DNA: TGTGCCAGCAGTCCACTCCTCCGACCGGGCGATGAGCAGTTCTTC. Protein: CASSPLLRPGDEQFF.

This clone showed up just once. The chain recombines TRBV27 with TRBJ2-1; 13 bases map to TRBD2. Germline V gene data show CDR1 as MNHEY and CDR2 as SMNVEV (reference sequence). The CDR3 is 17 residues long. With V trimmed by 6 bases and J by 1 base, 6 bases remained unmatched. In DNA, the CDR3 is TGTGCCAGCAGATATGGGACTAGCGGGACTTCCTACAATGAGCAGTTCTTC. Its protein is CASRYGTSGTSYNEQFF.

This chain joins TRBV5-4 and TRBJ1-6; possibly TRBD1 for D (6 bases). In germline, CDR1 is SGHNT, CDR2 YYREEE (reference sequence). Deletions cut 6 bases from V and 6 bases from J, with 16 bases between. This CDR3 has 15 amino acids. The CDR3 spells CASKQGGLGNSPLHF. The CDR3 DNA follows: TGTGCCAGCAAACAAGGGGGGCTTGGTAATTCACCCCTCCACTTT.

This chain uses TRBV27 with TRBJ2-7, with D unclear. The V end was cut by 6 bases, the J end by 0 bases, with 12 bases between. Germline values: CDR1 MNHEY, CDR2 SMNVEV (reference sequence). The CDR3 runs 14 residues. The CDR3 nucleotides read TGTGCCAGCAGACTGGGTTTCAGCTCCTACGAGCAGTACTTC. This sequence encodes CASRLGFSSYEQYF.

The chain has TRBV27 and TRBJ2-7; possible D gene TRBD2, 6 bases. The CDR3 runs 14 residues. Germline CDR1 reads MNHEY; CDR2 reads SMNVEV (reference sequence). Between the trimmed V and J ends, which lost 3 bases and 2 bases, there was a span of 11 bases. CDR3 sequence: CASSFGGGTYEQYF. CDR3 in DNA: TGTGCCAGCAGTTTTGGGGGAGGTACCTACGAGCAGTACTTC.

CDR3: CARRSRGQTTGNTIYF. CDR3 nucleotides: TGTGCCAGACGCTCCAGGGGACAGACTACTGGAAACACCATATATTTT. The chain couples TRBV27 to TRBJ1-3; TRBD1 aligns across 7 bases. This CDR3 region has 16 residues. Germline CDR1 and CDR2: MNHEY and SMNVEV (reference sequence). The junction had 13 bases not matched to a gene; V was cut back by 9 bases and J by 2 bases.

The gene calls are TRBV7-8 and TRBJ2-7; 12 bases are shared with TRBD1. The CDR3 loop spans 17 amino acids. V lost 5 bases and J lost 0; bases outside the gene matches: 8. Germline loops: CDR1 SGHVS, CDR2 FQNEAQ. In nucleotides, the CDR3 is TGTGCCAGCAGCGCCGGGACAGGGGGCGATCCCTCCTACGAGCAGTACTTC. Translated: CASSAGTGGDPSYEQYF.